The 25 T cell receptor beta chains below were found in one sample sequenced in a study of human T cells and chemical hapten exposure. Time point of the sample: patch test 2, 6 weeks after DPC sensitization. Stated treatment: therapeutic diphenylcyclopropenone sensitization with weekly scalp DPC. TCRdb reanalysed the RACE reads using MiXCR and keeps one entry per CDR3 protein. The repertoire holds approximately 350,000 distinct CDR3 sequences, about 6% seen once, with 5% to 6% in the top ten. The specimen was whole blood, collected in connection with sensitization to the hapten diphenylcyclopropenone (DPC). These receptors all come from a woman between 18 and 30 years old with alopecia areata. Some clones in this sample may be carry-over from other donors' samples.

This clonotype was counted a few times. The J gene is TRBJ1-5, the V gene TRBV20-1; D call uncertain. There are 12 residues in the CDR3. CDR1 is DFQATT and CDR2 is SNEGSKA in the germline V gene (reference sequence). The V end was cut by 4 bases, the J end by 6 bases, with 10 bases between. CDR3 region: CSATPLVQPQHF. As DNA, the CDR3 is TGCAGTGCTACCCCACTAGTTCAGCCCCAGCATTTT.

This clonotype was recorded at least ten times. The chain carries TRBV5-4 and TRBJ1-5; perhaps TRBD1 as D (6 bases). Germline loops: CDR1 SGHNT, CDR2 YYREEE (reference sequence). The length of the CDR3 is 14 residues. The V end was cut by 0 bases, the J end by 7 bases, with 11 bases between. The CDR3 here is CASSLGGRGQPQHF. The CDR3 nucleotides are TGTGCCAGCAGCTTGGGGGGGCGAGGCCAGCCCCAGCATTTT.

This clonotype has ten or more counts. The chain couples TRBV7-2 to TRBJ1-5; perhaps TRBD1 as D (5 bases). The V gene's germline CDR1 is SGHTA and CDR2 FQGNSA. The V and J ends lost 3 bases and 5 bases respectively, with 8 bases between them. The CDR3 is 13 amino acids. The CDR3 DNA is TGTGCCAGCAGCTTTAGAGGGGATCAGCCCCAGCATTTT. Translation: CASSFRGDQPQHF.

This clonotype appeared a few times. V and J are TRBV18 and TRBJ2-5; D might be TRBD1 (5 bases). V shed 3 bases and J shed 4 bases, with 12 bases lying between them. The CDR3 has 14 amino acids. The V gene's germline CDR1 is KGHSH and CDR2 LQKENI. The CDR3 DNA follows: TGTGCCAGCTCACCTGATATGGGGCCAGAGACCCAGTACTTC. Its protein is CASSPDMGPETQYF. The entire variable domain, with the rest obtained from reference TRBV18 and TRBJ2-5, is as follows: NAGVMQNPRHLVRRRGQEARLRCSPMKGHSHVYWYRQLPEEGLKFMVYLQKENIIDESGMPKERFSAEFPKEGPSILRIQQVVRGDSAAYFCASSPDMGPETQYFGPGTRLLVL.

The chain employs TRBV6-5 and TRBJ2-1; D remains ambiguous. V dropped 6 bases and J dropped 3 bases, with 6 bases sitting between them. The length of the CDR3 is 12 residues. CDR1 MNHEY and CDR2 SVGAGI come from the germline V gene. CDR3 in amino acids: CASRLNYNEQFF. DNA of the CDR3: TGTGCCAGCAGGTTGAACTACAATGAGCAGTTCTTC.

This clonotype was observed a handful of times. The rearrangement links TRBV6-1 to TRBJ2-1; the D is unclear. Germline CDR1 and CDR2: MNHNS and SASEGT. Trimming took off 7 bases at V and 8 bases at J, with 18 bases between the two ends. The CDR3 extends over 14 amino acids. CDR3 DNA sequence: TGTGCCAGCATTCGGGCCCAGTATCTCGATGAGCAGTTCTTC. This codes for CASIRAQYLDEQFF.

V and J are TRBV27 and TRBJ1-6, with a possible D match to TRBD1 (5 bases). The length of the CDR3 is 16 residues. V shed 6 bases and J shed 10 bases, with 22 bases lying between them. CDR1 MNHEY and CDR2 SMNVEV come from the germline V gene (reference sequence). The CDR3 DNA reads TGTGCCAGCAGCCCACCGGGACCCTACGCGAGGTCACCCCTCCACTTT. This encodes CASSPPGPYARSPLHF.

The V call is TRBV24-1, the J call TRBJ2-3; TRBD1 agrees at 9 bases. The junction had 8 bases not matched to a gene; V was cut back by 6 bases and J by 5 bases. CDR3 length: 15 amino acids. From germline, CDR1 is KGHDR and CDR2 SFDVKD. CDR3 protein: CATSPGTGKRDTQYF. The CDR3 bases are TGTGCCACCAGTCCCGGGACAGGGAAGAGAGATACGCAGTATTTT.

Many counts were recorded for this clonotype. The chain has TRBV7-2 and TRBJ1-2; 8 positions match TRBD1. Germline CDR1 SGHTA, CDR2 FQGNSA. The CDR3 runs to 16 residues. After removal of 4 bases from V and 2 bases from J, the junction contained 9 bases not matched to a gene. The CDR3 region is CASSSRQGNWNYGYTF. CDR3 DNA: TGTGCCAGCAGCTCCCGACAGGGGAATTGGAACTATGGCTACACCTTC.

The V and J genes are TRBV7-2 and TRBJ2-3; the match to TRBD2 covers 12 bases. This CDR3 is 18 amino acids long. With V trimmed by 2 bases and J by 5 bases, 11 bases remained unmatched. Germline lookup yields CDR1 SGHTA and CDR2 FQGNSA. The CDR3 loop is CASSLSGLAGAGGDTQYF. The CDR3 nucleotides are TGTGCCAGCAGCTTATCGGGACTAGCGGGTGCCGGAGGAGATACGCAGTATTTT.

This clonotype was seen repeatedly, ten times or more. The chain uses TRBV10-2 and TRBJ1-4; 7 bases are shared with TRBD1. Germline V CDR1 and CDR2: WSHSY, SAAADI. The CDR3 is made up of 13 amino acids. The trim removed 8 bases at V and 5 bases at J, leaving 5 bases unmatched. CDR3 protein: CASSPGQNEKLFF. The CDR3 DNA is TGCGCCAGCTCTCCGGGACAGAATGAAAAACTGTTTTTT.

This clonotype has a count of ten or more. CDR3 nucleotide sequence: TGCAGCGTTGAAAGGGCGGGGGCGACCACAGATACGCAGTATTTT. Its protein product is CSVERAGATTDTQYF. The chain couples TRBV29-1 to TRBJ2-3; weak D call: TRBD2 (7 bases). CDR1 and CDR2 (germline): SQVTM, ANQGSEA. With 2 bases removed from V and 2 bases from J, the gap between germline ends came to 14 bases. This CDR3 region has 15 residues.

The chain has TRBV12-3 or TRBV12-4 and TRBJ1-1; D call uncertain. V shed 1 base and J shed 5 bases, with 11 bases lying between them. The CDR3 totals 14 residues. CDR3 bases: TGTGCCAGCAGTTTAGACGGGGATGGGACTGAAGCTTTCTTT. As protein: CASSLDGDGTEAFF.

The chain uses TRBV7-9 and TRBJ1-3; D is unresolved. The CDR3 totals 11 residues. V lost 1 base and J 8 bases, leaving 3 bases between the germline ends. CDR1 is SEHNR, CDR2 FQNEAQ, per germline (reference sequence). CDR3: CASSLEDTIYF. CDR3 coding DNA: TGTGCCAGCAGCTTAGAGGACACCATATATTTT.

The genes are TRBV24-1 and TRBJ2-7; no clear D. CDR1 is KGHDR and CDR2 is SFDVKD in the germline V gene. Trimming stripped 3 bases from V and 4 bases from J, with 9 bases between. CDR3 size: 13 residues. The CDR3 here is CATSDVGSYEQYF. The CDR3 DNA is TGTGCCACCAGTGATGTGGGGTCTTACGAGCAGTACTTC.

The rearrangement joins TRBV6-1 to TRBJ2-7; 9 bases are shared with TRBD1. This CDR3 has 15 amino acids. The ends lost 8 bases at V and 2 bases at J; junction bases unmatched: 10. The germline gives CDR1 MNHNS, CDR2 SASEGT. In DNA, the CDR3 is TGTGCCAGCCGTGGCGAAGGGACAGGGACCTACGAGCAGTACTTC. Translating it yields CASRGEGTGTYEQYF.

This clonotype was counted ten times or more. The chain employs TRBV6-2 or TRBV6-3 and TRBJ1-5; D is possibly TRBD1 (6 bases). Trimming took off 5 bases at V and 3 bases at J, with 17 bases between the two ends. Germline CDR1 is MNHEY and CDR2 is SVGEGT. The CDR3 is 16 residues long. The chain's CDR3 is CASSIGMGTSNQPQHF. The CDR3 DNA follows: TGTGCCAGCAGTATTGGTATGGGGACATCCAATCAGCCCCAGCATTTT.

This clonotype was found a few times. V usage is TRBV6-2 or TRBV6-3 and J usage is TRBJ2-7; 9 nucleotides agree with TRBD1. Unmatched junction bases numbered 10, after V lost 4 bases and J lost 6 bases. This CDR3 spans 15 amino acids. The V gene's germline CDR1 is MNHEY and CDR2 SVGEGT. The CDR3 spells CASSSFGTGSPEQYF. In DNA, the CDR3 is TGTGCCAGCAGTTCCTTCGGGACAGGGTCCCCCGAGCAGTACTTC.

This clonotype has a handful of counts. The CDR3 here is CASTPTGGSSYEQYF. The CDR3 DNA follows: TGTGCCAGCACCCCGACAGGGGGCAGCTCCTACGAGCAGTACTTC. This sequence joins TRBV6-5 and TRBJ2-7, with TRBD1 matching 10 bases. The CDR3 consists of 15 residues. V dropped 7 bases and J dropped 0; count of bases not matched to a gene: 6. The germline CDR1 and CDR2 sequences are MNHEY and SVGAGI.

The chain joins TRBV20-1 to TRBJ2-7, with 8 nucleotides matching TRBD1. Germline V gene sequence: CDR1 DFQATT, CDR2 SNEGSKA (reference sequence). The junction had 3 bases not matched to a gene; V was cut back by 1 base and J by 4 bases. The CDR3 consists of 13 residues. The CDR3 DNA reads as TGCAGTGCTAGAGTGGGACAGGAGTACGAGCAGTACTTC. Translating gives CSARVGQEYEQYF.

The V gene is TRBV7-8, the J gene TRBJ2-1, with D maybe TRBD2 (5 bases). Germline values: CDR1 SGHVS, CDR2 FQNEAQ. CDR3 size: 12 residues. Trimming took off 5 bases at V and 7 bases at J, with 9 bases between the two ends. The CDR3: CASSTLANEQFF. The CDR3 region has the DNA TGTGCCAGCAGCACCCTAGCAAATGAGCAGTTCTTC.

J is TRBJ2-1 and V is TRBV7-9, with D possibly matching TRBD1 (6 bases). V was cut by 4 bases and J by 2 bases, with 18 bases left in between. The CDR3 is made up of 17 amino acids. CDR1 SEHNR and CDR2 FQNEAQ come from the germline V gene (reference sequence). The CDR3 DNA reads TGTGCCAGCAGCTCTTTGGACAGCGCACTTACCTACAATGAGCAGTTCTTC. This sequence encodes CASSSLDSALTYNEQFF.

There are a few counts of this clonotype. The rearrangement joins TRBV10-3 to TRBJ1-1; maybe TRBD1 (5 bases). The germline gives CDR1 ENHRY, CDR2 SYGVKD. This CDR3 contains 14 residues. V dropped 4 bases and J dropped 5 bases, with 14 bases sitting between them. This chain's CDR3 is CAISGRELVTEAFF. The CDR3 DNA reads TGTGCCATCAGTGGCAGGGAGTTAGTGACTGAAGCTTTCTTT.

The rearrangement links TRBV6-2 or TRBV6-3 to TRBJ2-7; D is perhaps TRBD1 (6 bases). The CDR3 consists of 12 residues. CDR1 and CDR2 (germline): MNHEY, SVGEGT. Trimming pared 10 bases from V and 2 bases from J, leaving 12 bases between. CDR3 sequence (DNA): TGTGCCACCGGGGACACTCCCTACGAGCAGTACTTC. It translates to CATGDTPYEQYF.

The table lists this clonotype with many counts. This chain joins TRBV4-2 and TRBJ1-2; D is undetermined. The CDR3 has 14 residues. Germline loops: CDR1 LGHNA, CDR2 YNFKEQ. Trimming removed 0 bases from V and 2 bases from J, with 7 bases in between. The CDR3 nucleotides are TGTGCCAGCAGCCAAGAATTCGGGAACTATGGCTACACCTTC. It is translated as CASSQEFGNYGYTF.